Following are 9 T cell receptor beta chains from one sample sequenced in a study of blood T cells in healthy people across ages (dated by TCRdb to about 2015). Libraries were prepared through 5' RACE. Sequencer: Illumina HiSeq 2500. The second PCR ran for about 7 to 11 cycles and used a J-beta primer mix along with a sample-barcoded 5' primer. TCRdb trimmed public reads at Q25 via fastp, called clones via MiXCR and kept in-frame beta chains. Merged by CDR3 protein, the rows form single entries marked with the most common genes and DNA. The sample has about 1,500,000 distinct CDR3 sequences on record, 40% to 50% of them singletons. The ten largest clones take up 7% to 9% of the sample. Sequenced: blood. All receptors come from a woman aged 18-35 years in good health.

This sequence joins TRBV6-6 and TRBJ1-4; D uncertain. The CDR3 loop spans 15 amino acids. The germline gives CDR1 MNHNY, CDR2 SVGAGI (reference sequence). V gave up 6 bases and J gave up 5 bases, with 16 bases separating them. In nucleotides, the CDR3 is TGTGCCAGCAGCGCCCCGGGAAGTTTGAATGAAAAACTGTTTTTT. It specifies CASSAPGSLNEKLFF.

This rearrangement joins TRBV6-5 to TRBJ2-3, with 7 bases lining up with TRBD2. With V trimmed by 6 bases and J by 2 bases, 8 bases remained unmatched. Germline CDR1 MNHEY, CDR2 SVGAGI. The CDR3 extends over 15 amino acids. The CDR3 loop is CASRQGAGFTDTQYF. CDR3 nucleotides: TGTGCCAGCAGACAAGGAGCGGGGTTCACAGATACGCAGTATTTT.

The CDR3 reads CASSTSGAGRGRVGEQFF. The CDR3 DNA reads as TGTGCCAGCAGTACCTCGGGCGCGGGGCGGGGGAGAGTGGGTGAGCAGTTCTTC. This chain links TRBV12-3 or TRBV12-4 with TRBJ2-1; 7 nucleotides match TRBD2. Unmatched junction bases numbered 22, after V lost 5 bases and J lost 9 bases. The CDR3 is 18 residues long.

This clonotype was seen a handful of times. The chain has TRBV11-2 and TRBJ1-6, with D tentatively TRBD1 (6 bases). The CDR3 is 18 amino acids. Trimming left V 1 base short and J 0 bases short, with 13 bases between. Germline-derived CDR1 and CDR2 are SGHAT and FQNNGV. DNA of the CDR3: TGTGCCAGCAGCTTAGGTTTCGGACAGTACTCCTATAATTCACCCCTCCACTTT. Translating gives CASSLGFGQYSYNSPLHF.

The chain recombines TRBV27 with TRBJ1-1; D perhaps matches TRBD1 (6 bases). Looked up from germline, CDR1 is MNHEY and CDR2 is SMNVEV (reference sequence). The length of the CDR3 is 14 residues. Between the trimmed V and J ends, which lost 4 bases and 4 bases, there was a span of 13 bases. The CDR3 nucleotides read TGTGCCAGCAGTTGGAGGGGGGGAGGCACTGAAGCTTTCTTT. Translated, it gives CASSWRGGGTEAFF.

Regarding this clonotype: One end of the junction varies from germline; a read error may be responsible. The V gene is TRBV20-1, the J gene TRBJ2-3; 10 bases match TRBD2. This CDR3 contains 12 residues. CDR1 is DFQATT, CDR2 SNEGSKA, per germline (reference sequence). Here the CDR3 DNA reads TGCTCTTCCCTAGCGGGAGTAGATAAGCAGTATTTT. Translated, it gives CSSLAGVDKQYF.

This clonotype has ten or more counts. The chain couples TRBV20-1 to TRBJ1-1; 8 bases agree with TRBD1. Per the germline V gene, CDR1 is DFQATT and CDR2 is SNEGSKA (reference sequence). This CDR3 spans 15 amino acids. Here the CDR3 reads CSAGQAAGIDTEAFF. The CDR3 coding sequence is TGCAGCGCGGGACAGGCCGCGGGCATCGACACTGAAGCTTTCTTT.

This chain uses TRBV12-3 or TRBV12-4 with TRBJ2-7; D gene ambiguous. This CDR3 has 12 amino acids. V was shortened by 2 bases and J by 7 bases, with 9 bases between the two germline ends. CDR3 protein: CASSLSRPEQYF. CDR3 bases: TGTGCCAGCAGTTTATCTCGCCCTGAGCAGTACTTC.

The CDR3 DNA reads as TGCAGCGTTGAAGATATAATGACAGGGGATGGTTTTGAGCAGTACTTC. The encoded protein is CSVEDIMTGDGFEQYF. The V gene is TRBV29-1, the J gene TRBJ2-5, with TRBD1 matching over 8 bases. Germline V gives CDR1 SQVTM, CDR2 ANQGSEA. Trimming at V came to 0 bases and at J to 11 bases, leaving 17 bases not matched to a gene. The CDR3 runs 16 residues. Drawing the rest from reference TRBV29-1 and TRBJ2-5, the complete variable domain is SAVISQKPSRDICQRGTSLTIQCQVDSQVTMMFWYRQQPGQSLTLIATANQGSEATYESGFVIDKFPISRPNLTFSTLTVSNMSPEDSSIYLCSVEDIMTGDGFEQYFGPGTRLLVL.